This passage covers 30 T cell receptor beta chains from one sample sequenced in a study of T cell clonality in common variable immunodeficiency. Using immunoSEQ multiplex PCR, the repertoire was profiled, and TCRdb retains in-frame clones only, with some absent. Observed in the sample are roughly 57,000 clones, none of them singletons. The specimen sequenced was peripheral blood mononuclear cells. All receptors come from a person aged 18 to 69 in good health.

For this clone: The read terminates 3 residues ahead of where the CDR3 ends, so the germline J gene completes it. This chain uses TRBV19 with TRBJ1-2; D is undetermined. Germline V lookup: CDR1 LNHDA, CDR2 SQIVND (reference sequence). There are 15 residues in the CDR3. The CDR3 sequence: CASRPTSGSYNDYTF. The covered CDR3 bases are TGTGCCAGTAGACCTACTAGCGGGAGCTACAATGAC.

Worth noting for this clone: The read ends 3 residues shy of where the CDR3 ends; the end is completed using the germline J gene. The chain has TRBV11-2 and TRBJ2-5; 10 bases line up with TRBD2. Per the germline V gene, CDR1 is SGHAT and CDR2 is FQNNGV. The length of the CDR3 is 15 residues. Trimming at V came to 2 bases and at J to 4 bases, leaving 4 bases not matched to a gene. Incomplete CDR3 DNA: TGTGCCAGCAGCTTAAATAGCGGGAGGACAGAGACC. Translating gives CASSLNSGRTET. The whole CDR3 is CASSLNSGRTETQYF.

This clone has at least ten counts. The read is 3 residues too short to cover the CDR3 end, so that end is filled in from the germline J gene. V gene TRBV19 combines with J gene TRBJ1-5; tentatively, D is TRBD1 (5 bases). The CDR3 is 14 amino acids. Germline V gene sequence: CDR1 LNHDA, CDR2 SQIVND (reference sequence). The V gene lost 1 base and the J gene lost 3 bases, with 7 bases spanning the gap. The part of the CDR3 DNA that was read is TGTGCCAGTAGTATAGCGACAGACAATCAGCCC. Its translation: CASSIATDNQP. The entire CDR3 protein is CASSIATDNQPQHF.

This clone was counted many times. From the germline J gene comes the end of the CDR3, since the read stops 3 residues before it. J is TRBJ2-3 and V is TRBV12-3 or TRBV12-4, with 8 positions matching TRBD2. V was clipped by 3 bases and J by 1 base; unmatched bases: 3. The length of the CDR3 is 15 residues. The CDR3 reads CASSLLAGRTDTQYF. The sequenced part of the CDR3 DNA is TGTGCCAGCAGTTTGTTAGCGGGACGCACAGATACG.

This clone was seen many times. The read finishes 3 residues shy of the CDR3 end, and the germline J gene is used to complete it. The chain employs TRBV10-3 and TRBJ2-2; 7 positions match TRBD2. Germline values: CDR1 ENHRY, CDR2 SYGVKD. Trimming at V came to 6 bases and at J to 4 bases, leaving 5 bases not matched to a gene. This CDR3 comprises 14 residues. CDR3 region: CAISGLAVTGELFF. The sequenced CDR3 bases are TGTGCCATCAGCGGCCTAGCGGTCACCGGGGAG.

This clone has at least ten counts. The sequence runs out 3 residues before the end of the CDR3; the remainder is reconstructed from the germline J gene. V usage is TRBV10-3 and J usage is TRBJ1-6; D not resolved. V lost 8 bases and J 7 bases, leaving 15 bases between the germline ends. CDR3 length equals 14 residues. Germline CDR1 ENHRY, CDR2 SYGVKD. Incomplete CDR3 DNA: TGTGCCATCGGACTCACCCACGGCAATTCACCC. Its translation: CAIGLTHGNSP. The whole CDR3 is CAIGLTHGNSPLHF.

This clone was recorded at least ten times. The read gets to within 3 residues of the CDR3 end, and the germline J gene fills in the rest. The chain carries TRBV5-1 and TRBJ2-3; a possible D gene is TRBD1 (6 bases). Looked up from germline, CDR1 is SGHRS and CDR2 is YFSETQ. CDR3 size: 16 residues. Trimming took off 2 bases at V and 4 bases at J, with 17 bases between the two ends. The part of the CDR3 DNA that was read is TGCGCCAGCAGCTTCACCGGGACACCAGGCGCAGATACG. Protein: CASSFTGTPGADT. The complete CDR3 sequence is CASSFTGTPGADTQYF.

This clone was counted at least ten times. The junction does not match germline at one end; this may be a read error. The missing CDR3 end, 3 residues past where the read stops, is filled in from the germline J gene. V and J are TRBV4-2 and TRBJ1-1; a possible D gene is TRBD1 (6 bases). Germline V lookup: CDR1 LGHNA, CDR2 YNFKEQ. The length of the CDR3 is 14 residues. The DNA read from the CDR3 is TGCGCCAGCAGCCAAGAGACAGGGAACACTGAA. Translation gives CASSQETGNTE. The entire CDR3 reads CASSQETGNTEAFF.

This clone came up many times. The observed sequence ends 3 residues before the CDR3 terminus, with the missing tail filled in from the germline J gene. The V call is TRBV19, the J call TRBJ2-5, with D possibly being TRBD2 (5 bases). CDR3 size: 14 residues. The germline V gene encodes CDR1 LNHDA and CDR2 SQIVND (reference sequence). Trimming left V 7 bases short and J 2 bases short, with 14 bases between. Partial CDR3 DNA: TGTGCCAGTACAGAGGCGGGTCTGCAAGAGACC. As protein: CASTEAGLQET. The CDR3 reads in full as CASTEAGLQETQYF.

At least ten counts were recorded for this clone. The read ends 3 residues early relative to the CDR3; the germline J gene fills the gap. The chain couples TRBV5-1 to TRBJ2-2, with 9 bases that match TRBD1. This CDR3 is 20 amino acids long. Trimming at V came to 1 base and at J to 0 bases, leaving 13 bases not matched to a gene. Germline V lookup: CDR1 SGHRS, CDR2 YFSETQ. CDR3 sequence: CASSLPLDRGMMANTGELFF. The sequenced part of the CDR3 DNA is TGCGCCAGCAGCTTGCCCCTTGACAGGGGGATGATGGCGAACACCGGGGAG.

This clone has just a few counts. Read coverage stops 3 residues before the CDR3 terminus; the germline J gene supplies the remainder. The rearrangement joins TRBV19 to TRBJ1-2; weak D call: TRBD1 (5 bases). CDR3 length: 18 residues. From germline, CDR1 is LNHDA and CDR2 SQIVND (reference sequence). The part of the CDR3 DNA that was read is TGTGCCAGTAGTATAAGGCGGGGGGGTATTAGCTCCTACAATGAC. This sequence encodes CASSIRRGGISSYND. The entire CDR3 sequence reads CASSIRRGGISSYNDYTF. The complete variable domain, with remaining parts taken from reference TRBV19 and TRBJ1-2, reads DGGITQSPKYLFRKEGQNVTLSCEQNLNHDAMYWYRQDPGQGLRLIYYSQIVNDFQKGDIAEGYSVSREKKESFPLTVTSAQKNPTAFYLCASSIRRGGISSYNDYTFGSGTRLTVV.

Concerning this clone itself: With the read ending 3 residues before the CDR3 end, the germline J gene is used to fill in that end. The chain recombines TRBV30 with TRBJ1-2; D remains ambiguous. This CDR3 has 16 amino acids. Germline CDR1 GTSNPN, CDR2 SVGIG (reference sequence). Partial CDR3 DNA: TGTGCCTGGGCCCTCTTAGCGGGAGGGCCGGTAAATGAC. This translates into CAWALLAGGPVND. The full CDR3 protein reads CAWALLAGGPVNDYTF.

This clone appeared many times. The read gets to within 3 residues of the CDR3 end, and the germline J gene fills in the rest. This chain joins TRBV19 and TRBJ1-3; D remains unclear. This CDR3 spans 15 amino acids. Germline V gives CDR1 LNHDA, CDR2 SQIVND (reference sequence). V dropped 6 bases and J dropped 1 base, with 13 bases sitting between them. The CDR3 sequence is CASSSAWVSGNTIYF. The DNA read from the CDR3 is TGTGCCAGTAGCAGCGCATGGGTTTCTGGAAACACC.

This clone was recorded at least ten times. The CDR3 is cut off 3 residues early in the read; its end comes from the germline J gene. The chain combines TRBV12-3 or TRBV12-4 with TRBJ2-5; 8 bases fit TRBD1. The CDR3 is made up of 15 amino acids. Trimming cost V 6 bases and J 1 base; bases outside gene matches: 7. The covered CDR3 bases are TGTGCCAGCAGAGAGACAGGGGCCTTCCAAGAGACC. Its translation: CASRETGAFQET. The full CDR3 reads CASRETGAFQETQYF.

There are many counts of this clone. The read comes to an end 3 residues before the CDR3 does, leaving the germline J gene to fill in the end. This chain uses TRBV7-9 with TRBJ1-6; D is perhaps TRBD1 (6 bases). Germline V lookup: CDR1 SEHNR, CDR2 FQNEAQ (reference sequence). This CDR3 contains 14 residues. CDR3 bases read: TGTGCCAGCAGCTTACTCAGTGGGCAGGGGACC. It translates to CASSLLSGQGT. In full, the CDR3 is CASSLLSGQGTLHF.

This clone has at least ten counts. The read finishes 3 residues shy of the CDR3 end, and the germline J gene is used to complete it. The rearrangement links TRBV20-1 to TRBJ1-2, with TRBD1 matching over 8 bases. V dropped 1 base and J dropped 5; count of bases not matched to a gene: 6. The CDR3 has 14 amino acids. Germline assignment: CDR1 DFQATT and CDR2 SNEGSKA (reference sequence). The CDR3 loop is CSARAAGGPYGYTF. The DNA read from the CDR3 is TGCAGTGCTAGAGCGGCAGGGGGCCCGTATGGC.

Many counts were recorded for this clone. The read stops 3 residues short of the end of the CDR3; the missing end is completed from the germline J gene. The V gene is TRBV5-4, the J gene TRBJ2-1; 8 bases match TRBD2. V dropped 3 bases and J dropped 0; count of bases not matched to a gene: 2. Germline V gene lookup returns CDR1 SGHNT and CDR2 YYREEE (reference sequence). The CDR3 length is 15 residues. This CDR3 reads CASSYSGISYNEQFF. The sequenced part of the CDR3 DNA is TGTGCCAGCAGCTATAGCGGGATCTCCTACAATGAG.

This clone was counted ten times or more. The CDR3 extends 3 residues past the end of the read, so its final part is completed from the germline J gene. The gene calls are TRBV20-1 and TRBJ2-3, with TRBD2 matching 7 bases. Germline V gene lookup returns CDR1 DFQATT and CDR2 SNEGSKA (reference sequence). The CDR3 consists of 13 residues. Incomplete CDR3 DNA: TGCTCCCTAGTTGGGGGACGGGGGGAGACG. It codes for CSLVGGRGET. In full, the CDR3 reads CSLVGGRGETQYF.

This clone came up many times. From the germline J gene comes the end of the CDR3, since the read stops 3 residues before it. V is TRBV20-1 and J is TRBJ1-5; D remains ambiguous. The CDR3 is 13 residues long. Germline loops: CDR1 DFQATT, CDR2 SNEGSKA (reference sequence). V was cut by 6 bases and J by 7 bases, with 16 bases left in between. The CDR3 DNA, read in part, is TGCAGTGCCCGCGGCGACGCAAGGCAGCCC. It codes for CSARGDARQP. The full CDR3 is CSARGDARQPQHF.

This clone was seen repeatedly, ten times or more. The read ends 3 residues before the CDR3 terminus; that terminus is restored from the germline J gene. The chain employs TRBV5-1 and TRBJ2-7, with 9 bases matching TRBD1. This CDR3 has 14 amino acids. Trimming took 2 bases from V and 4 from J; bases not matched to a gene: 4. Germline V CDR1 and CDR2: SGHRS, YFSETQ. CDR3 sequence reads: CASSLGGQGYEQYF. Partial CDR3 DNA: TGCGCCAGCAGCTTAGGCGGACAGGGGTACGAG.

This clone was recorded at least ten times. The CDR3 goes on 3 residues after the read ends, and that part is filled in from the germline J gene. The chain is built from TRBV5-1 and TRBJ2-5, with TRBD2 as a possible D gene (6 bases). The V gene lost 0 bases and the J gene lost 1 base, with 7 bases spanning the gap. The CDR3 runs to 14 residues. The germline V gene has CDR1 SGHRS and CDR2 YFSETQ. CDR3 bases read: TGCGCCAGCAGCTTGGTTAGCGGCCAAGAGACC. Translation: CASSLVSGQET. The whole CDR3 is CASSLVSGQETQYF.

This clone has at least ten counts. With the read ending 3 residues before the CDR3 end, the germline J gene is used to fill in that end. The rearrangement joins TRBV5-6 to TRBJ1-2; D may be TRBD1 (6 bases). The CDR3 extends over 14 amino acids. Trimming pared 4 bases from V and 2 bases from J, leaving 12 bases between. CDR1 and CDR2 (germline): SGHDT, YYEEEE. CDR3 residues: CASSPFDRNYGYTF. The sequenced part of the CDR3 DNA is TGTGCCAGCAGCCCATTCGACAGGAACTATGGC.

At least ten counts were recorded for this clone. Read sequence stops 3 residues before the CDR3 end, and the germline J gene provides the missing end. This rearrangement joins TRBV2 to TRBJ2-7, with 9 bases fitting TRBD2. Germline V gene data show CDR1 as SNHLY and CDR2 as FYNNEI. Losses at the gene ends were 6 bases for V and 3 bases for J; bases not matched to a gene: 6. This CDR3 has 14 amino acids. The chain's CDR3 is CASRMNSGSYEQYF. The covered CDR3 bases are TGTGCCAGCAGGATGAATAGCGGGAGCTACGAG.

This clone was observed many times. The DNA ends 3 residues before the CDR3 does, and the rest of the CDR3 is filled in from the germline J gene. This chain links TRBV7-2 with TRBJ2-2; D gene ambiguous. V was clipped by 5 bases and J by 9 bases, with 13 bases between them. Germline loops: CDR1 SGHTA, CDR2 FQGNSA. The CDR3 runs 13 residues. The DNA read from the CDR3 is TGTGCCAGCAGCGCCAGACTTCGATGGGAG. It encodes CASSARLRWE. The CDR3 in its entirety is CASSARLRWELFF.

This clone was counted ten times or more. The CDR3 is cut off 3 residues early in the read; its end comes from the germline J gene. The J gene is TRBJ2-5, the V gene TRBV5-6; D might be TRBD2 (5 bases). V was shortened by 1 base and J by 5 bases, with 15 bases between the two germline ends. The germline V gene encodes CDR1 SGHDT and CDR2 YYEEEE. CDR3 size: 15 residues. The part of the CDR3 DNA that was read is TGTGCCAGCAGCTTGTCGTTTGTAGCGACGGAGACC. Translating gives CASSLSFVATET. In full, the CDR3 reads CASSLSFVATETQYF.

This clone was counted ten times or more. CDR3: CASSFRDRDNSPLHF. The sequenced CDR3 bases are TGTGCCAGCAGCTTTCGGGACAGGGATAATTCACCC. The rearrangement links TRBV5-6 to TRBJ1-6, with TRBD1 identical over 9 bases. The DNA ends 3 residues before the CDR3 does, and the rest of the CDR3 is filled in from the germline J gene. This CDR3 is 15 amino acids long. CDR1 SGHDT and CDR2 YYEEEE come from the germline V gene. The V gene end was trimmed by 2 bases and the J gene end by 5 bases; junction bases not matched to a gene: 2. Drawing the rest from reference TRBV5-6 and TRBJ1-6, the complete variable domain is DAGVTQSPTHLIKTRGQQVTLRCSPKSGHDTVSWYQQALGQGPQFIFQYYEEEERQRGNFPDRFSGHQFPNYSSELNVNALLLGDSALYLCASSFRDRDNSPLHFGNGTRLTVT.

This clone was seen repeatedly, ten times or more. The read ends 3 residues before the CDR3 terminus; that terminus is restored from the germline J gene. V and J are TRBV30 and TRBJ2-2; D is uncertain. Germline loops: CDR1 GTSNPN, CDR2 SVGIG (reference sequence). V dropped 2 bases and J dropped 3 bases, with 16 bases sitting between them. There are 16 residues in the CDR3. CDR3 DNA, as far as it was read: TGTGCCTGGAGTCTTGACATTTCCGAGGACACCGGGGAG. Translating gives CAWSLDISEDTGE. The complete CDR3 sequence is CAWSLDISEDTGELFF. The variable domain in full, completed from reference TRBV30 and TRBJ2-2, reads SQTIHQWPATLVQPVGSPLSLECTVEGTSNPNLYWYRQAAGRGLQLLFYSVGIGQISSEVPQNLSASRPQDRQFILSSKKLLLSDSGFYLCAWSLDISEDTGELFFGEGSRLTVL.

In this sample, this clone turned up a few times. From the germline J gene comes the end of the CDR3, since the read stops 3 residues before it. The rearrangement uses TRBV2 and TRBJ2-1, with a tentative D call TRBD2 (6 bases). V lost 7 bases to trimming and J lost 5 bases, with 24 bases between them. Per the germline V gene, CDR1 is SNHLY and CDR2 is FYNNEI. This CDR3 region has 17 residues. The part of the CDR3 DNA that was read is TGTGCCAGCACCGTGGGAGCGGGCCGCACGAGGGACAATGAG. Translating it yields CASTVGAGRTRDNE. The CDR3 reads in full as CASTVGAGRTRDNEQFF.

This clone was found many times. The CDR3 end falls 3 residues outside the read, so it is completed with the germline J gene. The J gene is TRBJ1-6, the V gene TRBV7-6, with 10 nucleotides matching TRBD1. Looked up from germline, CDR1 is SGHVS and CDR2 is FNYEAQ. The junction had 3 bases not matched to a gene; V was cut back by 3 bases and J by 4 bases. The CDR3 extends over 16 amino acids. The CDR3 bases that were read are TGTGCCAGCAGCTTTGGACAGGGGGAGTATAATTCACCC. Its protein is CASSFGQGEYNSP. The entire CDR3 reads CASSFGQGEYNSPLHF.

This clone was seen many times. The CDR3 goes on 3 residues after the read ends, and that part is filled in from the germline J gene. The chain is built from TRBV5-4 and TRBJ1-1; 7 nucleotides agree with TRBD1. Germline V gene sequence: CDR1 SGHNT, CDR2 YYREEE (reference sequence). CDR3 size: 15 residues. The J segment lost 1 base and the V segment lost 1 base, leaving 4 bases of the junction unmatched. The DNA read from the CDR3 is TGTGCCAGCAGCTTGCCGACAGGGCCGAACACTGAA. It encodes CASSLPTGPNTE. The entire CDR3 protein reads CASSLPTGPNTEAFF.